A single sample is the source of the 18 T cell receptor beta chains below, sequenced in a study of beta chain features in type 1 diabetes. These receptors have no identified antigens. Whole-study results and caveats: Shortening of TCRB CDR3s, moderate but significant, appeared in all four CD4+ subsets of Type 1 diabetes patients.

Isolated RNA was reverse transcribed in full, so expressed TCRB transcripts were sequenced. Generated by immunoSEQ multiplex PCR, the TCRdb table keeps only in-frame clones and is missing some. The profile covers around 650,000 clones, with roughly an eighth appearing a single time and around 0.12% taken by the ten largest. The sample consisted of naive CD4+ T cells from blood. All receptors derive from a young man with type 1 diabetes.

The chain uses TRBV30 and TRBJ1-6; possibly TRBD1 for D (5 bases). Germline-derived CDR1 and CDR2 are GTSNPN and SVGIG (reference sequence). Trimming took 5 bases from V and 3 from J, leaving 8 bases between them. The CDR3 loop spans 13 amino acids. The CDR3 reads CAWGGGYNSPLHF. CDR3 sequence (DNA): TGTGCCTGGGGGGGAGGCTATAATTCACCCCTCCACTTT.

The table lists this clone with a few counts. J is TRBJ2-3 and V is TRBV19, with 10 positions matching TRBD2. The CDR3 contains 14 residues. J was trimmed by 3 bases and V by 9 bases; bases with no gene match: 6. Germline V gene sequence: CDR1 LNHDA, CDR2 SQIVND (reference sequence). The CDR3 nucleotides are TGTGCCAGCCGCCAGCGGGGGGGTACAGATACGCAGTATTTT. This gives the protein CASRQRGGTDTQYF.

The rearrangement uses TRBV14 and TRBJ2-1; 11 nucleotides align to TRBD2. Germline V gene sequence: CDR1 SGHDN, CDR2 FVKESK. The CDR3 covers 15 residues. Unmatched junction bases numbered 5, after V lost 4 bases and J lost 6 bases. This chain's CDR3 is CASSPQLAGANEQFF. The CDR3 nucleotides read TGTGCCAGCAGCCCTCAACTAGCGGGAGCCAATGAGCAGTTCTTC.

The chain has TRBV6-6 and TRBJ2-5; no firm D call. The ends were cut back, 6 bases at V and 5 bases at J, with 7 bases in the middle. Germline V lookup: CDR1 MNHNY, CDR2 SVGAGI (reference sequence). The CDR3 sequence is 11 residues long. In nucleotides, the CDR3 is TGTGCCAGCAGGCTCAGCGAGACCCAGTACTTC. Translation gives CASRLSETQYF.

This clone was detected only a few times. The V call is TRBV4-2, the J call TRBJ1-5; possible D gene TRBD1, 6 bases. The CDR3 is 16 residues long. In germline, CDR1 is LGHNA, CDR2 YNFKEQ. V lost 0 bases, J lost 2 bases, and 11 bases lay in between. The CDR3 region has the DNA TGTGCCAGCAGCCAAGACAGGGGTATGGGCAATCAGCCCCAGCATTTT. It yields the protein CASSQDRGMGNQPQHF.

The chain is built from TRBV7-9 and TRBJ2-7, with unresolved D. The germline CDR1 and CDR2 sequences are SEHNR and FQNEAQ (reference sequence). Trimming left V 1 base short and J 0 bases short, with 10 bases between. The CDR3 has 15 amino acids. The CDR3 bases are TGTGCCAGCAGCTTAGAGGCCAGCCTCTCCTACGAGCAGTACTTC. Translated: CASSLEASLSYEQYF.

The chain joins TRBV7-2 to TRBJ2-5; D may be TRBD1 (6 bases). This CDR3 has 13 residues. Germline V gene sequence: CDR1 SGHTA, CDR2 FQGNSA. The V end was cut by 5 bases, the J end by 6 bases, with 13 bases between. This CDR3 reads CASSQTGTQTQYF. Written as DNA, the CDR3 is TGTGCCAGCAGCCAAACAGGGACCCAGACCCAGTACTTC. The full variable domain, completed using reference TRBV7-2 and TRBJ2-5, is GAGVSQSPSNKVTEKGKDVELRCDPISGHTALYWYRQSLGQGLEFLIYFQGNSAPDKSGLPSDRFSAERTGGSVSTLTIQRTQQEDSAVYLCASSQTGTQTQYFGPGTRLLVL.

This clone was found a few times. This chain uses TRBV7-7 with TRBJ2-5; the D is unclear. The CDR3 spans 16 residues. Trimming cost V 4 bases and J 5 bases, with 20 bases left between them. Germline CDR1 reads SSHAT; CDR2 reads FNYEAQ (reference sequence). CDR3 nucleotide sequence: TGTGCCAGCAGCTCCCAGGACGGAATCCCTCGGGAGACCCAGTACTTC. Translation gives CASSSQDGIPRETQYF.

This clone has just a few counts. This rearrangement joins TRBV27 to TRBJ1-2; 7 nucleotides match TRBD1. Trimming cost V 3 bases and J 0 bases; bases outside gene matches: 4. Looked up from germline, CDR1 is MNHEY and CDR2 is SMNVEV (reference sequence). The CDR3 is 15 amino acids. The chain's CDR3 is CASSFTGAANYGYTF. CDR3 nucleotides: TGTGCCAGCAGTTTTACAGGGGCCGCTAACTATGGCTACACCTTC.

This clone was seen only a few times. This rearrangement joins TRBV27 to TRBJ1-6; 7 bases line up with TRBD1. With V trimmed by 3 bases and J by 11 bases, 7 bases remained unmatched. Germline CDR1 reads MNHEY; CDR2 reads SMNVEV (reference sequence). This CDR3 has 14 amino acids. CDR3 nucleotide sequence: TGTGCCAGCAGTTTGGACAGGTCCTTGGCACCCCTCCACTTT. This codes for CASSLDRSLAPLHF.

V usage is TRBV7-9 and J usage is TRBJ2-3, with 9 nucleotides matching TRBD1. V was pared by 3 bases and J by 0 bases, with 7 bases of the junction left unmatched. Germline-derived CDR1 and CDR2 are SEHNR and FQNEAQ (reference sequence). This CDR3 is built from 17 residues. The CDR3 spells CASSLSLGTGSTDTQYF. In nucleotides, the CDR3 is TGTGCCAGCAGCTTGTCTTTGGGGACAGGGAGCACAGATACGCAGTATTTT. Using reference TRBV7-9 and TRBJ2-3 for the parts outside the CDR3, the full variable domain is DTGVSQNPRHKITKRGQNVTFRCDPISEHNRLYWYRQTLGQGPEFLTYFQNEAQLEKSRLLSDRFSAERPKGSFSTLEIQRTEQGDSAMYLCASSLSLGTGSTDTQYFGPGTRLTVL.

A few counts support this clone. The DNA for the CDR3 is TGTGCCAGCAGTTCGGGAGGTTCTTCGACTGGCTACACCTTC. The encoded protein is CASSSGGSSTGYTF. The chain employs TRBV28 and TRBJ1-2; D remains ambiguous. The V and J ends lost 4 bases and 7 bases respectively, with 16 bases between them. CDR1 and CDR2 from the germline V gene are MDHEN and SYDVKM. This CDR3 region has 14 residues.

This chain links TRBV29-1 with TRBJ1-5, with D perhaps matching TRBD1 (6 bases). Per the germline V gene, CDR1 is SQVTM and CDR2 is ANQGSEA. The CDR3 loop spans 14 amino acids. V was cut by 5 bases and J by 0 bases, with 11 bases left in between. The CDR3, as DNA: TGCAGCGTTCGGGACAATTATAGCAATCAGCCCCAGCATTTT. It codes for CSVRDNYSNQPQHF.

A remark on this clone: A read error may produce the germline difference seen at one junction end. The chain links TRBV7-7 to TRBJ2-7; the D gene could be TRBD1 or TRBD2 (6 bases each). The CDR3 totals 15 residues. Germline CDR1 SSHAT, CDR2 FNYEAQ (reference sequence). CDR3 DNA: TGTGCTAGCAGCAAGGGATTGGGGGGCACCTACGAGCAGTACTTC. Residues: CASSKGLGGTYEQYF.

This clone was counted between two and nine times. The CDR3 region is CASSLAQGGAETQYF. For the CDR3, the DNA is TGTGCCAGCAGCTTGGCTCAGGGAGGGGCAGAGACCCAGTACTTC. V is TRBV5-4 and J is TRBJ2-5; TRBD2 aligns across 7 bases. The CDR3 contains 15 residues. Per germline, CDR1 SGHNT and CDR2 YYREEE (reference sequence). Trimming cost V 0 bases and J 4 bases; bases outside gene matches: 6. The variable domain in full, completed from reference TRBV5-4 and TRBJ2-5, reads ETGVTQSPTHLIKTRGQQVTLRCSSQSGHNTVSWYQQALGQGPQFIFQYYREEENGRGNFPPRFSGLQFPNYSSELNVNALELDDSALYLCASSLAQGGAETQYFGPGTRLLVL.

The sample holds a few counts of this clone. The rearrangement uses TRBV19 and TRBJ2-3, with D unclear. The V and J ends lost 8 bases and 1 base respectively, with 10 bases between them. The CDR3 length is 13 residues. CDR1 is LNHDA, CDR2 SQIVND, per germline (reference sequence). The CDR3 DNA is TGTGCCAGTGGGATGCAGGGCACAGATACGCAGTATTTT. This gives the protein CASGMQGTDTQYF.

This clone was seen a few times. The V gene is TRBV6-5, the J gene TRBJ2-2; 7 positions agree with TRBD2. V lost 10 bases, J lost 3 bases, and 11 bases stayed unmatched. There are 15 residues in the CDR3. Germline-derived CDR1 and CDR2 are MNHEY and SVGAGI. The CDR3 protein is CATREGSGDTGELFF. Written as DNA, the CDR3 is TGTGCCACTAGGGAGGGTAGCGGAGACACCGGGGAGCTGTTTTTT.

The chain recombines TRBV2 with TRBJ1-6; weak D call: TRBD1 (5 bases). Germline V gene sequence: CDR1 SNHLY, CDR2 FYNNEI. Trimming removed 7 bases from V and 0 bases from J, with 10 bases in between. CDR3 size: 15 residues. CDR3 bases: TGTGCCAGCACAGACAGCGGCTCCTATAATTCACCCCTCCACTTT. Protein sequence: CASTDSGSYNSPLHF.